Listed here are 10 T cell receptor beta chains from one sample, sequenced in a study of T cell changes during pregnancy in multiple sclerosis. Clones were read by immunoSEQ multiplex PCR, and TCRdb kept only the in-frame ones, dropping some. The sample includes roughly 46,000 clones, 93% of them seen just once. This material consisted of CD8+ T cells from peripheral blood mononuclear cells, taken after pregnancy. Receptor source: a female donor with multiple sclerosis, enrolled in a pregnancy study.

The chain carries TRBV4-3 and TRBJ2-1, with a tentative D call TRBD2 (6 bases). Per the germline V gene, CDR1 is LGHNA and CDR2 is YSLEER. Trimming took off 0 bases at V and 6 bases at J, with 15 bases between the two ends. The CDR3 length is 16 residues. CDR3 DNA: TGCGCCAGCAGCCAAGATCCGGGGGATAGCGGCAATGAGCAGTTCTTC. Amino acid sequence: CASSQDPGDSGNEQFF.

The V and J genes are TRBV6-5 and TRBJ1-1, with no clear D. This CDR3 has 13 amino acids. The germline CDR1 and CDR2 sequences are MNHEY and SVGAGI. The CDR3 DNA follows: TGTGCTACACTCGACACCCTGAACACTGAAGCTTTCTTT. This sequence encodes CATLDTLNTEAFF.

The CDR3 bases are TGTGCCAGCAGCCAAGATCTGGGGCCCGGGTCTGGAAACACCATATATTTT. It specifies CASSQDLGPGSGNTIYF. This chain uses TRBV14 with TRBJ1-3; D possibly corresponds to TRBD1 (5 bases). Trimming took 0 bases from V and 1 from J, leaving 13 bases between them. CDR1 and CDR2 (germline): SGHDN, FVKESK. CDR3 length: 17 amino acids.

This rearrangement joins TRBV9 to TRBJ2-4; 9 nucleotides align to TRBD1. Germline V gene sequence: CDR1 SGDLS, CDR2 YYNGEE. V lost 3 bases, J lost 5 bases, and 3 bases stayed unmatched. The CDR3 has 14 residues. CDR3 sequence reads: CASSDRDRENIQYF. In DNA, the CDR3 is TGTGCCAGCAGCGACCGGGACAGGGAAAACATTCAGTACTTC.

The chain's CDR3 is CASMGQGSQETQYF. The CDR3, as DNA: TGTGCCAGTATGGGTCAGGGGAGCCAAGAGACCCAGTACTTC. This sequence joins TRBV2 and TRBJ2-5, with D possibly being TRBD1 (6 bases). The germline V gene has CDR1 SNHLY and CDR2 FYNNEI. V was trimmed by 9 bases and J by 1 base, leaving 15 bases between them. CDR3 length equals 14 residues.

The rearrangement uses TRBV10-3 and TRBJ2-7; TRBD1 is a possible D gene (8 bases). The CDR3 consists of 15 residues. The ends were cut back, 4 bases at V and 0 bases at J, with 13 bases in the middle. CDR1 and CDR2 from the germline V gene are ENHRY and SYGVKD. CDR3 in amino acids: CAISVNRGGSYEQYF. CDR3 nucleotide sequence: TGTGCCATCAGTGTAAACAGGGGGGGCTCCTACGAGCAGTACTTC.

The chain has TRBV27 and TRBJ1-5, with D possibly being TRBD1 (5 bases). V shed 8 bases and J shed 4 bases, with 18 bases lying between them. This CDR3 has 15 amino acids. CDR1 is MNHEY and CDR2 is SMNVEV in the germline V gene (reference sequence). The CDR3 bases are TGTGCCAGCGGCGGAACGGAGGGGAATAATCAGCCCCAGCATTTT. Protein sequence: CASGGTEGNNQPQHF.

The chain combines TRBV7-9 with TRBJ2-3, with 7 bases fitting TRBD2. Germline CDR1 SEHNR, CDR2 FQNEAQ (reference sequence). The CDR3 length is 17 residues. The V gene end was trimmed by 5 bases and the J gene end by 0 bases; junction bases not matched to a gene: 11. The CDR3 spells CASSPEFPRGSTDTQYF. CDR3 sequence (DNA): TGTGCCAGCAGCCCCGAGTTCCCGCGGGGGAGCACAGATACGCAGTATTTT.

CDR3 DNA: TGTGCCAGCAGCGTAGGCAGGAGACTAGCGAGCACAGATACGCAGTATTTT. It is translated as CASSVGRRLASTDTQYF. The chain has TRBV9 and TRBJ2-3, with 8 bases lining up with TRBD2. CDR3 length: 17 amino acids. Germline CDR1 is SGDLS and CDR2 is YYNGEE. V shed 0 bases and J 0 bases; nucleotides not matched to a gene: 6.

The CDR3: CAGEGLYEQYF. CDR3 DNA: TGTGCCGGGGAGGGGCTTTACGAGCAGTACTTC. This chain uses TRBV30 with TRBJ2-7, with 7 bases identical to TRBD2. CDR3 size: 11 residues. CDR1 GTSNPN and CDR2 SVGIG come from the germline V gene (reference sequence). V was clipped by 8 bases and J by 4 bases; unmatched bases: 5.